These 25 T cell receptor beta chains came from one sample sequenced in a study of T cells in Graves' hyperthyroidism and ophthalmopathy. Amplified regions were TCR beta CDR3 sequences from RNA transcripts. Initially, a first-round RT-PCR of the TCR CDR3 employed the HTBI primer set. TCRdb called the multiplex PCR reads again in MiXCR, with one record for every CDR3 protein. Among about 540,000 distinct CDR3 sequences listed, just over 45% were seen once. The material sequenced was peripheral blood or thyroid tissue (not recorded which). These receptors originate from a woman aged 18-30 years with Graves' hyperthyroidism.

V usage is TRBV29-1 and J usage is TRBJ2-7, with 11 bases that match TRBD2. The V and J ends lost 6 bases and 3 bases, in that order; junction bases with no gene match: 4. The CDR3 loop spans 13 amino acids. Germline CDR1 is SQVTM and CDR2 is ANQGSEA. In nucleotides, the CDR3 is TGCAGCGTCTTGACTAGCGGGATCTACGAGCAGTACTTC. It yields the protein CSVLTSGIYEQYF.

This clonotype came up many times. This chain connects TRBV7-9 to TRBJ2-7; TRBD2 matches 9 bases. CDR1 and CDR2 from the germline V gene are SEHNR and FQNEAQ (reference sequence). The CDR3 sequence is 14 residues long. V lost 5 bases, J lost 7 bases, and 9 bases stayed unmatched. The CDR3 DNA sequence: TGTGCCAGCAGCATCTCCGGGACTAGCAATGAGCAGTACTTC. Translating it yields CASSISGTSNEQYF.

This clonotype was seen a handful of times. The chain uses TRBV20-1 and TRBJ2-7; perhaps TRBD2 as D (6 bases). The CDR3 is 11 amino acids. Trimming pared 0 bases from V and 7 bases from J, leaving 7 bases between. CDR1 is DFQATT and CDR2 is SNEGSKA in the germline V gene (reference sequence). CDR3 in DNA: TGCAGTGCTAGAGATGGGAGGGAGCAGTACTTC. It specifies CSARDGREQYF.

Many counts were recorded for this clonotype. The rearrangement joins TRBV11-2 to TRBJ1-1; maybe TRBD1 (6 bases). V was cut by 1 base and J by 8 bases, with 17 bases left in between. Looked up from germline, CDR1 is SGHAT and CDR2 is FQNNGV. CDR3 length equals 15 residues. The CDR3 sequence: CASSLAARGLTEAFF. The CDR3 DNA sequence: TGTGCCAGCAGCTTAGCGGCCAGGGGTCTAACGGAAGCTTTCTTT.

This clonotype was counted at least ten times. CDR3: CASSVTANYGYTF. The CDR3 bases are TGTGCCAGCAGCGTGACAGCTAACTATGGCTACACCTTC. The chain has TRBV5-4 and TRBJ1-2; D possibly corresponds to TRBD1 (5 bases). This CDR3 has 13 residues. CDR1 and CDR2 from the germline V gene are SGHNT and YYREEE (reference sequence). V was clipped by 4 bases and J by 0 bases, with 7 bases between them.

This clonotype occurred once. This rearrangement joins TRBV20-1 to TRBJ2-6; 10 bases map to TRBD2. The CDR3 covers 17 residues. In germline, CDR1 is DFQATT, CDR2 SNEGSKA (reference sequence). With V trimmed by 1 base and J by 5 bases, 8 bases remained unmatched. The CDR3 protein is CSARVKLAGTRANVLTF. The CDR3 DNA sequence: TGCAGTGCTAGAGTAAAACTAGCGGGGACCCGGGCCAACGTCCTGACTTTC.

This chain connects TRBV29-1 to TRBJ1-2, with D uncertain. In germline, CDR1 is SQVTM, CDR2 ANQGSEA. Trimming shortened V by 0 bases and J by 7 bases, and 6 bases separated the two germline ends. CDR3 length: 11 residues. The CDR3 coding sequence is TGCAGCGTTGAAGAGGACGGTGGCTACACCTTC. This sequence encodes CSVEEDGGYTF.

This chain links TRBV9 with TRBJ1-4; no firm D call. Looked up from germline, CDR1 is SGDLS and CDR2 is YYNGEE. This CDR3 comprises 14 residues. V was shortened by 4 bases and J by 10 bases, with 17 bases between the two germline ends. This CDR3 is CASSLDVKYGKLFF. In DNA form, the CDR3 reads TGTGCCAGCAGCCTGGACGTCAAGTATGGAAAACTGTTTTTT. Complete variable domain (other parts from reference TRBV9 and TRBJ1-4): DSGVTQTPKHLITATGQRVTLRCSPRSGDLSVYWYQQSLDQGLQFLIQYYNGEERAKGNILERFSAQQFPDLHSELNLSSLELGDSALYFCASSLDVKYGKLFFGSGTQLSVL.

The sample holds many counts of this clonotype. This sequence joins TRBV3-1 and TRBJ2-7; 9 bases are a match to TRBD2. In germline, CDR1 is LGHDT, CDR2 YNNKEL (reference sequence). The CDR3 runs to 15 residues. V trimming: 2 bases; J trimming: 2 bases; junction bases outside the gene matches: 4. The CDR3 DNA follows: TGTGCCAGCAGCCAACGACTAGCGGCTCCCTACGAGCAGTACTTC. This codes for CASSQRLAAPYEQYF.

V gene TRBV12-5 combines with J gene TRBJ1-1, with D hard to call. There are 14 residues in the CDR3. The V end lost 6 bases, the J end lost 0 bases, and 11 bases lay between the germline ends. The V gene's germline CDR1 is LGHNT and CDR2 FRNRAP. The CDR3 coding sequence is TGTGCTAGTGGCGAGGACGGCTTGAACACTGAAGCTTTCTTT. Its translation is CASGEDGLNTEAFF.

The rearrangement uses TRBV20-1 and TRBJ1-5; perhaps TRBD1 as D (5 bases). Germline loops: CDR1 DFQATT, CDR2 SNEGSKA (reference sequence). This CDR3 is built from 13 residues. In nucleotides, the CDR3 is TGCAGCGTTGTCGGGGGAGGTGAGCAGCCCCAGCATTTT. Amino acids: CSVVGGGEQPQHF.

This clonotype has a count of ten or more. The chain joins TRBV4-3 to TRBJ2-7; D is undetermined. Trimming removed 3 bases from V and 5 bases from J, with 11 bases in between. The CDR3 totals 13 residues. The germline V gene encodes CDR1 LGHNA and CDR2 YSLEER. The CDR3 nucleotides read TGCGCCAGCAGCCATGGGCACGAGGACGAGCAGTACTTC. Its translation is CASSHGHEDEQYF.

The chain carries TRBV5-1 and TRBJ2-7; 11 bases align to TRBD2. Trimming removed 0 bases from V and 9 bases from J; junction bases left unmatched: 8. CDR3 size: 15 residues. The germline V gene has CDR1 SGHRS and CDR2 YFSETQ. CDR3 nucleotide sequence: TGCGCCAGCAGCTTGGGGACTAGCGGGTCGGATACGCAGTACTTC. The encoded protein is CASSLGTSGSDTQYF.

The V gene is TRBV6-5, the J gene TRBJ2-5, with D perhaps TRBD2 (7 bases). The CDR3 contains 16 residues. V was shortened by 4 bases and J by 5 bases, with 20 bases between the two germline ends. CDR1 MNHEY and CDR2 SVGAGI come from the germline V gene. The CDR3, as DNA: TGTGCCAGCAGTTTATCGTCGGGGGGCGTGGGTGAGACCCAGTACTTC. This encodes CASSLSSGGVGETQYF.

This clonotype was counted only a few times. This chain's CDR3 is CANPGSQLSGANVLTF. In nucleotides, the CDR3 is TGTGCGAACCCCGGGTCGCAACTCTCTGGGGCCAACGTCCTGACTTTC. The chain links TRBV5-8 to TRBJ2-6; D unresolved. Germline V gene lookup returns CDR1 SGHTS and CDR2 YDEGEE. This CDR3 has 16 amino acids.

The table lists this clonotype with a count of one. It is unclear where the CDR3 begins or ends on the DNA, so no DNA is shown, and the CDR3 is as TCRdb lists it. The CDR3 here is CASSEPQGIWLHLRF. J is TRBJ1-6 and V is TRBV6-6; the table assigns TRBD1, which was not confirmed against the DNA. Inclusive of both ends, the CDR3 amounts to 15 amino acids. Per germline, CDR1 MNHNY and CDR2 SVGAGI (reference sequence).

The J gene is TRBJ2-7, the V gene TRBV15, with a possible D match to TRBD2 (5 bases). Germline loops: CDR1 LNHNV, CDR2 YYDKDF (reference sequence). With 3 bases removed from V and 5 bases from J, the gap between germline ends came to 11 bases. This CDR3 has 13 residues. The CDR3, as DNA: TGTGCCACCAGCAGTTTATACGGGGACGAGCAGTACTTC. Translation gives CATSSLYGDEQYF.

The table lists this clonotype with many counts. This chain joins TRBV2 and TRBJ2-7, with D possibly TRBD1 on 5 matching bases. Germline loops: CDR1 SNHLY, CDR2 FYNNEI. Trimming removed 8 bases from V and 1 base from J, with 27 bases in between. This CDR3 region has 18 residues. The CDR3 region is CASQPFVDKRAHSYEQYF. CDR3 nucleotides: TGTGCCAGCCAGCCGTTCGTGGACAAACGTGCTCATTCCTACGAGCAGTACTTC.

This chain connects TRBV4-3 to TRBJ1-3; D gene ambiguous. Trimming took 5 bases from V and 4 from J, leaving 15 bases between them. Germline V gene sequence: CDR1 LGHNA, CDR2 YSLEER. The CDR3 is 15 residues long. The CDR3 spells CASSVHPGLGNTIYF. The CDR3 bases are TGCGCCAGCAGCGTCCATCCGGGTCTCGGAAACACCATATATTTT.

This clonotype was observed a handful of times. The chain combines TRBV6-1 with TRBJ2-2; D possibly corresponds to TRBD1 (6 bases). Between the trimmed V and J ends, which lost 0 bases and 3 bases, there was a span of 17 bases. Germline V gene lookup returns CDR1 MNHNS and CDR2 SASEGT. This CDR3 is 18 amino acids long. CDR3 nucleotide sequence: TGTGCCAGCAGTGAAGCGACCGGACAGTTTATCTACACCGGGGAGCTGTTTTTT. Protein: CASSEATGQFIYTGELFF.

V usage is TRBV9 and J usage is TRBJ1-6; possible D gene TRBD1, 5 bases. Germline V gives CDR1 SGDLS, CDR2 YYNGEE. V was clipped by 4 bases and J by 5 bases, with 16 bases between them. The CDR3 is 16 amino acids. The CDR3 sequence is CASSRWDDVDNSPLHF. The CDR3, as DNA: TGTGCCAGCAGCCGATGGGACGACGTAGATAATTCACCCCTCCACTTT.

This chain connects TRBV19 to TRBJ1-5; D not certain. V was pared by 4 bases and J by 11 bases, with 18 bases between. Germline V gene data show CDR1 as LNHDA and CDR2 as SQIVND (reference sequence). This CDR3 contains 14 residues. This CDR3 is CASSTRSGLETQHF. CDR3 nucleotide sequence: TGTGCCAGTAGTACAAGATCTGGATTGGAGACCCAGCATTTT.

The chain combines TRBV24-1 with TRBJ2-1, with 12 bases that match TRBD2. V shed 7 bases and J 6 bases; nucleotides not matched to a gene: 15. The germline gives CDR1 KGHDR, CDR2 SFDVKD. There are 18 residues in the CDR3. The CDR3 sequence: CATRAGLAGFPVPNEQFF. In DNA, the CDR3 is TGTGCCACCAGGGCAGGACTAGCGGGATTCCCGGTCCCCAATGAGCAGTTCTTC.

The chain couples TRBV20-1 to TRBJ1-4; a weak D match, TRBD1 (5 bases). Trimming removed 6 bases from V and 7 bases from J, with 15 bases in between. Germline lookup yields CDR1 DFQATT and CDR2 SNEGSKA (reference sequence). The CDR3 is made up of 13 amino acids. The DNA for the CDR3 is TGCAGTGCCCGACGGGGGGGGAGTGAAAAACTGTTTTTT. Translating it yields CSARRGGSEKLFF.

The chain is built from TRBV7-3 and TRBJ1-2; TRBD1 might be the D (5 bases). The germline CDR1 and CDR2 sequences are SGHTA and FQGTGA. The CDR3 is 16 residues long. The V end was cut by 3 bases, the J end by 4 bases, with 18 bases between. The CDR3 region has the DNA TGTGCCAGCAGCTTTCGACCTAGCGGGGACGTCTATGGCTACACCTTC. Translation: CASSFRPSGDVYGYTF.